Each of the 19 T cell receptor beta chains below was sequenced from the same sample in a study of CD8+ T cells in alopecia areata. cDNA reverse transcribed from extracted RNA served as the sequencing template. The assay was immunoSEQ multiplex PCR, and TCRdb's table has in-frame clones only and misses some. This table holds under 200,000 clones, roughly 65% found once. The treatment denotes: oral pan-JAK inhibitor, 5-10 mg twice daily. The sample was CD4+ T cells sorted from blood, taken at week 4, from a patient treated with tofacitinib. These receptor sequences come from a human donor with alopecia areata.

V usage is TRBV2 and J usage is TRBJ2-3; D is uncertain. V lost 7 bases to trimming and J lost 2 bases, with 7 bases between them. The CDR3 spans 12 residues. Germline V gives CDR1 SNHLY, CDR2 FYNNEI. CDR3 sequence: CASTKDTDTQYF. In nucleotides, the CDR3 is TGTGCCAGCACAAAGGACACAGATACGCAGTATTTT. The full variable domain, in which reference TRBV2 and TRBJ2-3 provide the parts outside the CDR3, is EPEVTQTPSHQVTQMGQEVILRCVPISNHLYFYWYRQILGQKVEFLVSFYNNEISEKSEIFDDQFSVERPDGSNFTLKIRSTKLEDSAMYFCASTKDTDTQYFGPGTRLTVL.

In DNA, the CDR3 is TGCGCCAGCAGTCTTCGTGAGGACAGGGGCGTCGTTCACACTGAAGCTTTCTTT. It is translated as CASSLREDRGVVHTEAFF. V usage is TRBV5-1 and J usage is TRBJ1-1, with TRBD1 identical over 9 bases. Trimming cost V 5 bases and J 3 bases; bases outside gene matches: 17. The germline V gene encodes CDR1 SGHRS and CDR2 YFSETQ. The CDR3 is made up of 18 amino acids.

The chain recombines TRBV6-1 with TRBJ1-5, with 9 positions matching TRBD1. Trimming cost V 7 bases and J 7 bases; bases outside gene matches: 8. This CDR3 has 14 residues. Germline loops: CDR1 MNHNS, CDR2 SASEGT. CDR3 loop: CASTQGAGGQPQHF. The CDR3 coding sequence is TGTGCCAGCACACAGGGGGCTGGAGGCCAGCCCCAGCATTTT.

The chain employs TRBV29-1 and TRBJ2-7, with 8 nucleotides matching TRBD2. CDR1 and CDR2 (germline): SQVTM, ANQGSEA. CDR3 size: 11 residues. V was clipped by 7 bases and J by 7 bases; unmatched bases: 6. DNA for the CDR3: TGCAGCGCTCACCGGGAGGGTGAGCAGTACTTC. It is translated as CSAHREGEQYF.

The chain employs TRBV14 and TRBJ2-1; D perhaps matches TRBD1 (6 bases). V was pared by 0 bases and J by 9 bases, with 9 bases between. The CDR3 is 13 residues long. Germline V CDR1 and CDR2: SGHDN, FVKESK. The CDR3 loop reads CASSQERGGEQFF. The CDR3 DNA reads TGTGCCAGCAGCCAAGAGCGAGGGGGTGAGCAGTTCTTC.

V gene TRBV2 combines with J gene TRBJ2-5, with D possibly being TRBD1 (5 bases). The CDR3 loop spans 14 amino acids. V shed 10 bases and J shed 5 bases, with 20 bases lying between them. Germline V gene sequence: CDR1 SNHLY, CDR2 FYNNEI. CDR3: CATQGLRQKETQYF. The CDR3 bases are TGTGCCACCCAGGGATTAAGACAGAAGGAGACCCAGTACTTC.

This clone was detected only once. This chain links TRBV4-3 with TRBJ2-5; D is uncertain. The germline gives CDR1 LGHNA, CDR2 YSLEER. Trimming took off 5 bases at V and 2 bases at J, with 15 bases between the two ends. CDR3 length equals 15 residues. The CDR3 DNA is TGCGCCAGCAGCTTAGATTGGGATCCACAAGAGACCCAGTACTTC. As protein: CASSLDWDPQETQYF.

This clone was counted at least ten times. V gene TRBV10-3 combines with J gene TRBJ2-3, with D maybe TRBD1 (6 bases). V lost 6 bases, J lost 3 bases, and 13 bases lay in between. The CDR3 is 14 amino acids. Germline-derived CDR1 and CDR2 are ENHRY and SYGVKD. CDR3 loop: CAISGAGTTDTQYF. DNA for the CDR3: TGTGCCATCAGCGGGGCTGGGACAACAGATACGCAGTATTTT.

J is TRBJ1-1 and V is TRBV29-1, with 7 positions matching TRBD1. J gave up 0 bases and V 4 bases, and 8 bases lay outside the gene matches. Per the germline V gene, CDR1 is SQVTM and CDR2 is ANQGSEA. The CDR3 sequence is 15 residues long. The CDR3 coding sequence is TGCAGCGTTGTCACGGGACAGATCTTGAACACTGAAGCTTTCTTT. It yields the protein CSVVTGQILNTEAFF.

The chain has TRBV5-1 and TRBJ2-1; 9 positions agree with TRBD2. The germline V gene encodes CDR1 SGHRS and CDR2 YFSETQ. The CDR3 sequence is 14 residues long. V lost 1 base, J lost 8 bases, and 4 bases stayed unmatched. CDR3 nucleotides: TGCGCCAGCAGCTTGAATAGCGGGGGATATGAGCAGTTCTTC. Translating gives CASSLNSGGYEQFF.

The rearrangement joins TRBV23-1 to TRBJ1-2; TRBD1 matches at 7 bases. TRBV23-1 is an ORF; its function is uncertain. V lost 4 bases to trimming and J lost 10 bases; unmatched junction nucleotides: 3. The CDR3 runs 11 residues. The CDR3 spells CASSLQGSYTF. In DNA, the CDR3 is TGCGCCAGCAGTCTACAGGGGTCCTACACCTTC.

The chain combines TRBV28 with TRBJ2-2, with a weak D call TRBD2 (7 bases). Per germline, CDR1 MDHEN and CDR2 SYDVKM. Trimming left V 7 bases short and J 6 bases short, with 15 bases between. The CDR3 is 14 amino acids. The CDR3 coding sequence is TGTGCCAGCATGGGGGGGCGCCCCGCCGGGGAGCTGTTTTTT. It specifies CASMGGRPAGELFF.

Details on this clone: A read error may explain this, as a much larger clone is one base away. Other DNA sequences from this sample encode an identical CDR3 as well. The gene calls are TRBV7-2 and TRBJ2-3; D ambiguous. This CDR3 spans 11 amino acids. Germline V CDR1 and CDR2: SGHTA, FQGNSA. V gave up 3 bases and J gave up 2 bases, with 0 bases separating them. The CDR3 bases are TGTGCCAGCAGCTTCACAGATACGCAGTATTTT. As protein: CASSFTDTQYF.

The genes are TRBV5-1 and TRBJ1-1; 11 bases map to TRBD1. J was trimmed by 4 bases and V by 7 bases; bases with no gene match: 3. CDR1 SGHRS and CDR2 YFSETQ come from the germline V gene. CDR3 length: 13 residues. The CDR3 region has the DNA TGCGCCAGCTCCGGGACAGGGGGCACTGAAGCTTTCTTT. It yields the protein CASSGTGGTEAFF. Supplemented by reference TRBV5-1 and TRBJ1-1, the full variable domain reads KAGVTQTPRYLIKTRGQQVTLSCSPISGHRSVSWYQQTPGQGLQFLFEYFSETQRNKGNFPGRFSGRQFSNSRSEMNVSTLELGDSALYLCASSGTGGTEAFFGQGTRLTVV.

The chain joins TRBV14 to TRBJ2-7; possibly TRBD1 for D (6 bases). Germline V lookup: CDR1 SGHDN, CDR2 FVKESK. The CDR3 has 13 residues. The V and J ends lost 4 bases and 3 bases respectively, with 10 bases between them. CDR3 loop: CASSLVQGYEQYF. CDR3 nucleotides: TGTGCCAGCAGCCTGGTACAGGGCTACGAGCAGTACTTC.

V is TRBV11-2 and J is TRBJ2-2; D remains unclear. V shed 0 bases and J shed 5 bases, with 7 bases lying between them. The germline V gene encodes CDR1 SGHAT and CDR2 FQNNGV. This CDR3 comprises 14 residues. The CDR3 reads CASSLDVRTGELFF. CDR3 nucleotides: TGTGCCAGCAGCTTAGATGTGAGGACCGGGGAGCTGTTTTTT.

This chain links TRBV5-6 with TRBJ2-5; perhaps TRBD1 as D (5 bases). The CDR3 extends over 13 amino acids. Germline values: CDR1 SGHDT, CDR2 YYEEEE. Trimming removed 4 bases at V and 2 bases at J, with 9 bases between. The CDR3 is CASSPQAQETQYF. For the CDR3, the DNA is TGTGCCAGCAGCCCACAGGCTCAAGAGACCCAGTACTTC.

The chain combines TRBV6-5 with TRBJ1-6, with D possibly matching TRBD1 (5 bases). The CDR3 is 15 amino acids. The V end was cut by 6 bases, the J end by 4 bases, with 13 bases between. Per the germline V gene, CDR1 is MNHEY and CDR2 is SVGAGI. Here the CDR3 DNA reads TGTGCCAGCAGAAACGACAGAGCTTATAATTCACCCCTCCACTTT. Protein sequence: CASRNDRAYNSPLHF.

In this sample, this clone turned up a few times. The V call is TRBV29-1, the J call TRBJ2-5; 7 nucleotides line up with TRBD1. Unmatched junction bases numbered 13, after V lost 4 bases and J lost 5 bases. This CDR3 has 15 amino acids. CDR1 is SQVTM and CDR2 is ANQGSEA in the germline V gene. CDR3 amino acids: CSVVRPGGFGETQYF. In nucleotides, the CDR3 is TGCAGCGTTGTTCGGCCAGGGGGTTTTGGGGAGACCCAGTACTTC.